This T cell receptor (beta chain) was found in a study of cytomegalovirus exposure and HLA in healthy donors. PCR employed 60 Vbeta and 13 Jbeta primers. Generated by immunoSEQ multiplex PCR, the TCRdb table keeps only in-frame clones and is missing some. The ten top clones account for around 12%, within a sample of about 50,000 clones. Sequencing was done on a sample of PBMCs. The source is a man aged 18 to 30 in good health and CMV-seropositive.

As DNA, the CDR3 is TGTGCCATCAGGGGACAGGGGGTACAAGAGACCCAGTACTTC. Protein product: CAIRGQGVQETQYF. The rearrangement uses TRBV10-3 and TRBJ2-5, with 11 bases that match TRBD1. Germline V gene data show CDR1 as ENHRY and CDR2 as SYGVKD. Losses at the gene ends were 6 bases for V and 2 bases for J; bases not matched to a gene: 2. This CDR3 has 14 amino acids.